This T cell receptor (beta chain) was obtained from a study of cytomegalovirus exposure and HLA in healthy donors. PCR employed 60 Vbeta and 13 Jbeta primers. Original data processing: A follow-up analysis tallied around 80 million unique TCR beta chains, approximately 11 million shared. Clones were sequenced by immunoSEQ multiplex PCR, and TCRdb holds only the in-frame ones, with some missing. That table is the source of V, J and clone size, and D and trimming were worked out from the DNA. Counted here are 150,000 or so clones, around 80% occurring once; the ten biggest clones make up 1%. Study observations and caveats: Among TCR beta chains of equal frequency, HLA-associated ones were more clonally expanded in a later analysis. In vitro confirmation showed three CMV-associated chains to be CMV antigen specific.

When sampled, the donors appeared nominally healthy, though they likely had unrecorded immune exposures. Comments on this clone: Its antigen remains unknown.

The CDR3 runs to 15 residues. Trimming took 6 bases from V and 1 from J; bases not matched to a gene: 8. The V gene's germline CDR1 is MGHDK and CDR2 SYGVNS. Sequenced: PBMCs. V is TRBV25-1 and J is TRBJ1-1; 7 nucleotides agree with TRBD1. The clonotype was recovered from a woman aged 45-65 years in good health and CMV-seropositive. This CDR3 reads CASSPNRGGNTEAFF. The CDR3 DNA is TGTGCCAGCAGCCCAAACAGGGGTGGGAACACTGAAGCTTTCTTT.